At least ten counts were recorded for the clone carrying this T cell receptor beta chain. RNA transcripts gave rise to amplified TCR beta CDR3 regions. The TCR CDR3 first-round RT-PCR relied on the HTBI primer set. MiXCR was run by TCRdb on the multiplex PCR reads, yielding one entry per CDR3 protein. Among about 270,000 distinct CDR3 sequences listed, around 22% were seen once. The data belong to a study of T cells in Graves' hyperthyroidism and ophthalmopathy. Germline V gives CDR1 SGHVS, CDR2 FNYEAQ. Trimming left V 2 bases short and J 5 bases short, with 12 bases between. This CDR3 has 14 amino acids. A Clinical Activity Score of at least 3, a NOSPECS grade of at least 4 and a duration under 3 months were recorded in the ophthalmopathy patients.

The clonotype originates from a man younger than 45 with Graves' ophthalmopathy. Source material: blood. The chain carries TRBV7-6 and TRBJ1-1; a possible D gene is TRBD1 (6 bases). As DNA, the CDR3 is TGTGCCAGCAGCTTAAGGGGGGAAGGGACTGAAGCTTTCTTT. Protein product: CASSLRGEGTEAFF.